This T cell receptor beta chain is from a study of tumour-infiltrating T cells in Burkitt lymphoma (dated by TCRdb to 2018 to 2020). For the wider study: Clinical outcome was correlated with TCR repertoire data, and overall and progression-free survival were found to be predicted by productive clonality independently of established prognosticators, including age at diagnosis.

For this clone: Its antigen is currently not known. No base quality information exists; no much larger clone differs at one position.

The CDR3 runs 13 amino acids, cysteine and phenylalanine included. CDR3 DNA is the only sequence kept; it has 39 bases, read in frame from the first base. A distance of 12 bases separates the germline ends of V and J, which lose 6 bases and 4 bases respectively. The germline V gene gives CDR1 as SGHDN and CDR2 as FVKESK. The library came from the immunoSEQ multiplex PCR assay. TCRdb stores this immuneACCESS table with in-frame sequences only. Part of the clones is absent; in the studies checked, under half of the shortfall reflects unresolved V genes, and no reason is known for the rest. Recorded for this sample are 15,000 to 20,000 clones; more than 65% of them occurred a single time. Less than 2.5% of the sample belongs to the ten largest clones.

The sequencing sample was made of tumor tissue. This sequence was found in a human donor with diffuse large B-cell lymphoma. Recombination linked TRBV14 to TRBJ1-1, with no confidently assigned D gene. The nucleotide sequence is given as TGTGCCAGCAGAGGATCCGGGGTCACTGAAGCTTTCTTT. Its translation is CASRGSGVTEAFF.